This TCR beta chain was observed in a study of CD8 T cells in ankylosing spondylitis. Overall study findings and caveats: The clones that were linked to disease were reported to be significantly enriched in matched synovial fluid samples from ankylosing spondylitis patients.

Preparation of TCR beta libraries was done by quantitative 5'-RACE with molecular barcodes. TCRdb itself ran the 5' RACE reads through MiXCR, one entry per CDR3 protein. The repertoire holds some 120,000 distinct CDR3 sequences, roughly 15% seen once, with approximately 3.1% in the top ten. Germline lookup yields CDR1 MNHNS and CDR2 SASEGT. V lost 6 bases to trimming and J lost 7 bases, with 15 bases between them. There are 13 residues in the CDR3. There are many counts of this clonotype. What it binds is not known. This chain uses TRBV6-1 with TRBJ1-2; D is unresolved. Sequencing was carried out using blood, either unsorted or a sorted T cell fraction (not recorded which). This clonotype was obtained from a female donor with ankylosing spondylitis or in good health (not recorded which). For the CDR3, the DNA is TGTGCCAGCAGGGGAAGAGACTCTTCTGGCTACACCTTC. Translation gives CASRGRDSSGYTF.